This record covers a single T cell receptor (beta chain). What it binds is not known. Sequencing used immunoSEQ multiplex PCR; TCRdb keeps in-frame clones, though not all of them. The data contain 150,000 or so clones, 90% of them singletons. The V gene's germline CDR1 is LNHDA and CDR2 SQIVND (reference sequence). V was shortened by 5 bases and J by 0 bases, with 9 bases between the two germline ends. The CDR3 contains 14 residues. These data come from a study of T cell responses to AZD1222 COVID-19 vaccine. Study-level points and caveats: An increase in Spike-specific TCR breadth and depth was observed after two AZD1222 doses. The reported proportion of spike-specific TCRs targeting unmutated variant regions was nearly half. Vaccine-associated CD4 TCRs spanned spike, dominant at 160-218 and 743-854. Donors skewed white British and female; clonal diversity was possibly underestimated.

This sample comprised peripheral blood, obtained on day 0 of AZD1222 vaccination. This TCR was recovered from an adult in good health. The J gene is TRBJ2-3, the V gene TRBV19; D not certain. In DNA form, the CDR3 reads TGTGCCAGTAGTGGCTTAACTAGCACAGATACGCAGTATTTT. Its translation is CASSGLTSTDTQYF.